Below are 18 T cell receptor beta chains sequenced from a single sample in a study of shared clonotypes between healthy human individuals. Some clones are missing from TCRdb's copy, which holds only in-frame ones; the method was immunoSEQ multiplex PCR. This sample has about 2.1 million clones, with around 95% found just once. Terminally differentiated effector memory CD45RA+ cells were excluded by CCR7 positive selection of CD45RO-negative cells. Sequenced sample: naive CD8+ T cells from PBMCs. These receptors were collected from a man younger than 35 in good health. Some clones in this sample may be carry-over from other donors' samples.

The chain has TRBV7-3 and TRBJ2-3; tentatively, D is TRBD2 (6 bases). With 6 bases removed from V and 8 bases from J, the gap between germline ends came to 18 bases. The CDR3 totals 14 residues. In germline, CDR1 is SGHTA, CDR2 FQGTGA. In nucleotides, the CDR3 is TGTGCCAGCAGAGAGAGCGGGTCTACTCCTACGCAGTATTTT. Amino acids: CASRESGSTPTQYF.

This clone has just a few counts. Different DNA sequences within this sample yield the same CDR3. The CDR3 is CASSQGGPYEQYF. The CDR3 DNA reads TGCGCCAGCAGCCAAGGAGGGCCCTACGAGCAGTACTTC. The chain combines TRBV4-1 with TRBJ2-7, with D perhaps TRBD2 (5 bases). CDR1 is MGHRA and CDR2 is YSYEKL in the germline V gene. The CDR3 spans 13 residues. V gave up 1 base and J gave up 2 bases, with 6 bases separating them.

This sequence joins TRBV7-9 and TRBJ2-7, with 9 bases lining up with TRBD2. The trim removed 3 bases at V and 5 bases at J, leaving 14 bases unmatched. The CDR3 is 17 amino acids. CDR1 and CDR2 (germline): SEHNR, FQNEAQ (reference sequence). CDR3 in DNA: TGTGCCAGCAGCTTCGACTACATAGCGGGAGCTGAGGACGAGCAGTACTTC. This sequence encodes CASSFDYIAGAEDEQYF.

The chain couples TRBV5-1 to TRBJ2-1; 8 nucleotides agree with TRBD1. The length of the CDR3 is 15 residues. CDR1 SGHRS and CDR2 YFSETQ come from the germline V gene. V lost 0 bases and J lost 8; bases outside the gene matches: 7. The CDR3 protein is CASSLADRTGHEQFF. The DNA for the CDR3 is TGCGCCAGCAGCTTGGCCGATAGGACAGGGCATGAGCAGTTCTTC.

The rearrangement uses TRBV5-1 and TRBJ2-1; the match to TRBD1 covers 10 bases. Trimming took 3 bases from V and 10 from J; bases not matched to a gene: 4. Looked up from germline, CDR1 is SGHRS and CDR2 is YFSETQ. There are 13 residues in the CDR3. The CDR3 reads CASSSGTGEEQFF. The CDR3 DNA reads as TGCGCCAGCAGCTCCGGGACAGGGGAAGAGCAGTTCTTC.

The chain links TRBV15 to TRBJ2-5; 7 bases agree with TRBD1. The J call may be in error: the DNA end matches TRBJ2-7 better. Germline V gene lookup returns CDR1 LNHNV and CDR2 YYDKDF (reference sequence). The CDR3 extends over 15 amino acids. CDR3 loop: CATSSYMLGDSEQYF. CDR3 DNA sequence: TGTGCCACCAGCAGCTACATGCTGGGGGACAGCGAGCAGTACTTC.

The DNA for the CDR3 is TGTGCCAGCAGCTCAGGGAGAACTAATGAAAAACTGTTTTTT. This codes for CASSSGRTNEKLFF. V usage is TRBV13 and J usage is TRBJ1-4, with D maybe TRBD1 (5 bases). The ends were cut back, 4 bases at V and 1 base at J, with 7 bases in the middle. In germline, CDR1 is PRHDT, CDR2 FYEKMQ (reference sequence). This CDR3 is 14 amino acids long.

The CDR3: CASSLSLAGPDTQYF. CDR3 bases: TGTGCCAGCAGCTTGTCACTAGCGGGACCAGATACGCAGTATTTT. The chain links TRBV5-4 to TRBJ2-3; 10 bases map to TRBD2. The CDR3 runs 15 residues. Germline V gene sequence: CDR1 SGHNT, CDR2 YYREEE (reference sequence). V lost 1 base to trimming and J lost 4 bases; unmatched junction nucleotides: 3.

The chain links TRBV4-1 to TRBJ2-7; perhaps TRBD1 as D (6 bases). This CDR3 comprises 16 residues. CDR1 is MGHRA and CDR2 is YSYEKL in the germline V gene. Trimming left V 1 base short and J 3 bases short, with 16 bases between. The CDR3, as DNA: TGCGCCAGCAGCCAAGCGACCACAGGGAGCGGCTACGAGCAGTACTTC. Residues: CASSQATTGSGYEQYF.

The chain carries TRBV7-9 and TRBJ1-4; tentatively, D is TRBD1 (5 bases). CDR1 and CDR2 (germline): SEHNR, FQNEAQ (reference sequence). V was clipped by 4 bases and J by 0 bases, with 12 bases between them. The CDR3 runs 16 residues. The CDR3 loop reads CASSSKRGTTNEKLFF. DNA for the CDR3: TGTGCCAGCAGCTCGAAACGGGGGACAACTAATGAAAAACTGTTTTTT.

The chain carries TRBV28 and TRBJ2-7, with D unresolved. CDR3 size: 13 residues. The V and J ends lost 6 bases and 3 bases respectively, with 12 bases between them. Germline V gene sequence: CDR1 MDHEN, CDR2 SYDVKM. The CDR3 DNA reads TGTGCCAGCAGCAATTTGGGCCACTACGAGCAGTACTTC. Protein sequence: CASSNLGHYEQYF.

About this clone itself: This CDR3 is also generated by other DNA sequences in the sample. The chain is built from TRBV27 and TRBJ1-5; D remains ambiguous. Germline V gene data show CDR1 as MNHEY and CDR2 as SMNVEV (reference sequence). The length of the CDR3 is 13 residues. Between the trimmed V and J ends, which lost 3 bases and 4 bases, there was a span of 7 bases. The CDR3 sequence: CASSLTGNQPQHF. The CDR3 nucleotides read TGTGCCAGCAGTTTGACGGGAAATCAGCCCCAGCATTTT.

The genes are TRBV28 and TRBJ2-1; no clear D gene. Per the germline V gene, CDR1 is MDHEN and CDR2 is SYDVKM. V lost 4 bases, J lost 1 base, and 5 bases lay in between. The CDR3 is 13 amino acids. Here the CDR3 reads CASSYSSYNEQFF. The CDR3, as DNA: TGTGCCAGCAGTTACAGTTCCTACAATGAGCAGTTCTTC.

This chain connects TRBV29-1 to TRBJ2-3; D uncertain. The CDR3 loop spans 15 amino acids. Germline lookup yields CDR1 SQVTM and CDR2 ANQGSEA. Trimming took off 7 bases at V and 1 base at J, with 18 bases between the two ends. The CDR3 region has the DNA TGCAGCGCAACGTCTGGCCGCTTGGGCACAGATACGCAGTATTTT. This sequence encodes CSATSGRLGTDTQYF.

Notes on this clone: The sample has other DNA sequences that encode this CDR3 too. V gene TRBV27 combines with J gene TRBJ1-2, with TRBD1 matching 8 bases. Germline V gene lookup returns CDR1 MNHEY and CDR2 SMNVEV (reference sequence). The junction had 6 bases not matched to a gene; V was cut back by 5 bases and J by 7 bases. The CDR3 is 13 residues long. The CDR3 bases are TGTGCCAGCAGTCCGACAGGGGTAGGTGGCTACACCTTC. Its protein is CASSPTGVGGYTF.

CDR3 region: CASIGPGRTRLYEQYF. CDR3 in DNA: TGTGCCAGTATTGGTCCCGGGAGGACACGGTTATACGAGCAGTACTTC. V is TRBV19 and J is TRBJ2-7; the match to TRBD2 covers 7 bases. From germline, CDR1 is LNHDA and CDR2 SQIVND (reference sequence). The V and J ends lost 7 bases and 4 bases, in that order; junction bases with no gene match: 16. The CDR3 is made up of 16 amino acids.

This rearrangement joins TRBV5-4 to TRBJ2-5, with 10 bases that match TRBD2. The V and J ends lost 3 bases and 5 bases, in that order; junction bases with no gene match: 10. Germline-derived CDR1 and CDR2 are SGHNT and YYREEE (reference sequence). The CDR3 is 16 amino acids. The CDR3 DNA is TGTGCCAGCAGCTCGAGGACTAGCGGAAGAGGGGAGACCCAGTACTTC. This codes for CASSSRTSGRGETQYF.

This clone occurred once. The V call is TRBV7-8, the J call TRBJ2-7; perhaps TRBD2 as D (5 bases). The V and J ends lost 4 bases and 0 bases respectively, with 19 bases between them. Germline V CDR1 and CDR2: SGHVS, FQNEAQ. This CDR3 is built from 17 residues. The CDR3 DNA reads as TGTGCCAGCAGCTCTCGGGGAATACGAAGTAGCTCCTACGAGCAGTACTTC. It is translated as CASSSRGIRSSSYEQYF.